This T cell receptor (beta chain) was recorded in a study of T cells in Graves' hyperthyroidism and ophthalmopathy. RNA transcripts gave rise to amplified TCR beta CDR3 regions. When the TCR CDR3 underwent first-round RT-PCR, the HTBI primer set was used. In TCRdb, the multiplex PCR reads were re-called with MiXCR into one record per CDR3 protein. The table includes hundreds of thousands of distinct CDR3 sequences, around 15% detected once. Germline V lookup: CDR1 SGHAT, CDR2 FQNNGV. This CDR3 contains 13 residues. This clonotype was found a few times. Its antigen is not identified. A read error is possible here, since a much larger clone lies one base away. Diagnosis of hyperthyroidism was new in patients aged 18 to 65, and its duration was under 2 months. Study-level findings and limits: Separating ophthalmopathy from stable hyperthyroidism was achieved by a 13 V-J model. Most clonotypes that expanded in the thyroid above 0.001 also showed up in blood.

The TCR sequence derives from a woman aged 18 to 35 with Graves' hyperthyroidism. Sequencing input: blood. V usage is TRBV11-2 and J usage is TRBJ2-7; D remains ambiguous. The CDR3, as DNA: TGTGCCAGCAGCGATACGGCTGCCTACGAGCAGTGCTTC. This codes for CASSDTAAYEQCF.